These 23 T cell receptor beta chains came from one sample sequenced in a study of blood T cell repertoires in COVID-19. Repertoires were generated with immunoSEQ multiplex PCR, while TCRdb's copy carries only in-frame clones and drops some. Here the sample spans about 190,000 clones, approximately 86% being singletons. Sequencing was performed on peripheral blood. These receptor sequences come from an elderly man with COVID-19, enrolled during active disease.

This chain uses TRBV19 with TRBJ2-2; tentative D call: TRBD1 (5 bases). Looked up from germline, CDR1 is LNHDA and CDR2 is SQIVND (reference sequence). There are 16 residues in the CDR3. The V end lost 0 bases, the J end lost 1 base, and 9 bases lay between the germline ends. CDR3 sequence reads: CASSIDRAMNTGELFF. For the CDR3, the DNA is TGTGCCAGTAGTATAGACAGGGCGATGAACACCGGGGAGCTGTTTTTT.

V is TRBV5-4 and J is TRBJ2-6, with D perhaps TRBD1 (6 bases). V dropped 1 base and J dropped 4 bases, with 9 bases sitting between them. The germline gives CDR1 SGHNT, CDR2 YYREEE (reference sequence). This CDR3 comprises 15 residues. The CDR3 protein is CASSLLTGGANVLTF. In DNA form, the CDR3 reads TGTGCCAGCAGCTTGTTGACAGGAGGGGCCAACGTCCTGACTTTC.

J is TRBJ2-7 and V is TRBV2; 8 positions match TRBD1. CDR3 size: 13 residues. After removal of 6 bases from V and 2 bases from J, the junction contained 3 bases not matched to a gene. Germline values: CDR1 SNHLY, CDR2 FYNNEI. The CDR3 region has the DNA TGTGCCAGCAGACGACAGGGGACCTACGAGCAGTACTTC. Protein: CASRRQGTYEQYF.

V gene TRBV2 combines with J gene TRBJ2-2; unclear D gene. Germline V CDR1 and CDR2: SNHLY, FYNNEI. CDR3 length: 15 amino acids. V was clipped by 6 bases and J by 0 bases, with 11 bases between them. The CDR3 spells CASRGHETNTGELFF. The CDR3 DNA reads as TGTGCCAGCAGGGGCCATGAGACGAACACCGGGGAGCTGTTTTTT. The whole variable domain, filled in from reference TRBV2 and TRBJ2-2, reads EPEVTQTPSHQVTQMGQEVILRCVPISNHLYFYWYRQILGQKVEFLVSFYNNEISEKSEIFDDQFSVERPDGSNFTLKIRSTKLEDSAMYFCASRGHETNTGELFFGEGSRLTVL.

This sequence joins TRBV6-5 and TRBJ2-7, with D maybe TRBD2 (6 bases). V was cut by 6 bases and J by 3 bases, with 12 bases left in between. Germline V CDR1 and CDR2: MNHEY, SVGAGI. The CDR3 extends over 13 amino acids. CDR3: CASRRPGGYEQYF. The CDR3 DNA reads TGTGCCAGCAGGCGACCCGGGGGCTACGAGCAGTACTTC.

The chain joins TRBV25-1 to TRBJ1-4; TRBD1 matches at 7 bases. Germline V CDR1 and CDR2: MGHDK, SYGVNS. After removal of 1 base from V and 5 bases from J, the junction contained 7 bases not matched to a gene. This CDR3 has 16 amino acids. The CDR3 loop is CASSESGRGLNEKLFF. CDR3 DNA sequence: TGTGCCAGCAGTGAATCAGGCAGGGGGTTAAATGAAAAACTGTTTTTT.

The chain joins TRBV6-1 to TRBJ2-5, with a weak D call TRBD1 (5 bases). CDR1 and CDR2 (germline): MNHNS, SASEGT. The CDR3 is made up of 15 amino acids. Trimming took off 3 bases at V and 1 base at J, with 12 bases between the two ends. The CDR3 here is CASSDPHRPQETQYF. The CDR3 nucleotides are TGTGCCAGCAGTGACCCCCACAGGCCCCAAGAGACCCAGTACTTC.

The V and J genes are TRBV9 and TRBJ1-1; 8 nucleotides align to TRBD1. Germline V gives CDR1 SGDLS, CDR2 YYNGEE. The CDR3 loop spans 15 amino acids. The J segment lost 1 base and the V segment lost 4 bases, leaving 6 bases of the junction unmatched. The CDR3 protein is CASSSWTGRNTEAFF. The CDR3 DNA follows: TGTGCCAGCAGCTCCTGGACAGGGCGGAACACTGAAGCTTTCTTT.

The sample holds one count of this clone. The V call is TRBV11-2, the J call TRBJ1-2; possibly TRBD1 for D (6 bases). Trimming took off 1 base at V and 6 bases at J, with 9 bases between the two ends. CDR3 size: 13 residues. Looked up from germline, CDR1 is SGHAT and CDR2 is FQNNGV. In DNA form, the CDR3 reads TGTGCCAGCAGCTTAGGTCCAGGGGATGGCTACACCTTC. It translates to CASSLGPGDGYTF.

This clone appeared once. The CDR3 region has the DNA TGCAGCGTGACTGAGACTAGCGCCTACGAGCAGTACTTC. This gives the protein CSVTETSAYEQYF. V usage is TRBV29-1 and J usage is TRBJ2-7; 8 bases line up with TRBD2. V was clipped by 6 bases and J by 2 bases; unmatched bases: 6. The germline CDR1 and CDR2 sequences are SQVTM and ANQGSEA. The CDR3 has 13 residues.

Notes on this clone: This CDR3 is also generated by other DNA sequences in the sample. The chain joins TRBV18 to TRBJ1-2, with TRBD1 matching 9 bases. CDR3 size: 15 residues. Trimming took 3 bases from V and 2 from J; bases not matched to a gene: 4. In germline, CDR1 is KGHSH, CDR2 LQKENI. CDR3 sequence: CASSPDRGANYGYTF. The CDR3 coding sequence is TGTGCCAGCTCACCGGACAGGGGAGCGAACTATGGCTACACCTTC.

This chain joins TRBV6-6 and TRBJ1-2; possibly TRBD1 for D (6 bases). The CDR3 runs to 14 residues. V was pared by 6 bases and J by 8 bases, with 19 bases between. Germline values: CDR1 MNHNY, CDR2 SVGAGI (reference sequence). CDR3 amino acids: CASRTGGQLWGYTF. The DNA of the CDR3 is TGTGCCAGCAGAACGGGGGGACAACTATGGGGCTACACCTTC.

The V and J genes are TRBV6-1 and TRBJ1-6, with no clear D. The V end was cut by 3 bases, the J end by 9 bases, with 9 bases between. The V gene's germline CDR1 is MNHNS and CDR2 SASEGT. The CDR3 is 13 residues long. The CDR3 DNA sequence: TGTGCCAGCAGTGAGAGGTTGCCTTCACCCCTCCACTTT. This gives the protein CASSERLPSPLHF.

This rearrangement joins TRBV1 to TRBJ1-1; the tabulated D call, TRBD1, remains unverified against the DNA. TRBV1 is flagged as a pseudogene. The CDR3 spans 16 residues. The CDR3 spells CTSRFRRQTLNTEAFF. CDR3 bases: TGCACCAGCAGATTTCGTAGGCAGACATTGAACACTGAAGCTTTCTTT.

The DNA for the CDR3 is TGTGCCAGCAGTCGTAGCGGGGGATCGGATACGCAGTATTTT. Translated: CASSRSGGSDTQYF. The rearrangement joins TRBV4-2 to TRBJ2-3, with 9 bases aligning to TRBD2. CDR3 size: 14 residues. CDR1 is LGHNA, CDR2 YNFKEQ, per germline. Trimming at V came to 6 bases and at J to 6 bases, leaving 7 bases not matched to a gene.

This clone was observed a few times. The CDR3 spells CASSPGTGGGEKLFF. The CDR3 bases are TGTGCCAGCAGCCCCGGGACAGGGGGAGGCGAAAAACTGTTTTTT. The chain recombines TRBV9 with TRBJ1-4; 11 bases fit TRBD1. J lost 8 bases, V lost 4 bases, and 7 bases had no gene match. The germline gives CDR1 SGDLS, CDR2 YYNGEE. This CDR3 contains 15 residues.

The CDR3 here is CATGTGGSTDTQYF. The CDR3 DNA sequence: TGTGCCACCGGGACAGGGGGAAGCACAGATACGCAGTATTTT. This sequence joins TRBV19 and TRBJ2-3; 11 bases line up with TRBD1. This CDR3 comprises 14 residues. Germline V CDR1 and CDR2: LNHDA, SQIVND (reference sequence). V lost 10 bases and J lost 0; bases outside the gene matches: 3.

V gene TRBV4-2 combines with J gene TRBJ1-1; 7 bases agree with TRBD1. Unmatched junction bases numbered 14, after V lost 5 bases and J lost 5 bases. Germline assignment: CDR1 LGHNA and CDR2 YNFKEQ. This CDR3 is built from 16 residues. The CDR3 protein is CASSKGTALGRTEAFF. The CDR3 DNA reads TGTGCCAGCAGCAAGGGGACAGCCCTAGGGCGGACTGAAGCTTTCTTT.

V and J are TRBV5-4 and TRBJ1-2; 11 bases align to TRBD1. V trimming: 2 bases; J trimming: 7 bases; junction bases outside the gene matches: 4. Looked up from germline, CDR1 is SGHNT and CDR2 is YYREEE (reference sequence). The CDR3 spans 14 residues. The CDR3 region has the DNA TGTGCCAGCAGCTTAAGGGACAGGGGGTTTGGCTACACCTTC. Its translation is CASSLRDRGFGYTF.

The rearrangement uses TRBV10-3 and TRBJ1-2, with no clear D. Germline loops: CDR1 ENHRY, CDR2 SYGVKD. V dropped 8 bases and J dropped 8 bases, with 15 bases sitting between them. CDR3 size: 12 residues. The CDR3 sequence is CAISSPGVGYTF. DNA for the CDR3: TGTGCCATCTCTTCCCCCGGGGTAGGCTACACCTTC.

The chain uses TRBV5-1 and TRBJ2-5; 7 bases line up with TRBD1. V shed 3 bases, J shed 2 bases, and the junction held 7 bases outside the gene matches. CDR3 size: 15 residues. Looked up from germline, CDR1 is SGHRS and CDR2 is YFSETQ. CDR3 sequence: CASSWGQTSQETQYF. The CDR3 DNA follows: TGCGCCAGCAGCTGGGGACAGACGTCACAAGAGACCCAGTACTTC.

V gene TRBV19 combines with J gene TRBJ1-6, with TRBD1 matching over 7 bases. The CDR3 covers 14 residues. In germline, CDR1 is LNHDA, CDR2 SQIVND (reference sequence). Trimming cost V 3 bases and J 9 bases; bases outside gene matches: 5. CDR3 bases: TGTGCCAGTAGTATTACAGGGGACGGTTCACCCCTCCACTTT. It codes for CASSITGDGSPLHF.

This clone has a single count. The chain recombines TRBV9 with TRBJ2-1; 8 nucleotides agree with TRBD1. V shed 0 bases and J 10 bases; nucleotides not matched to a gene: 9. CDR1 and CDR2 (germline): SGDLS, YYNGEE. The CDR3 covers 15 residues. In nucleotides, the CDR3 is TGTGCCAGCAGCGTAGGGGGGACAGGAGTTTACGAGCAGTTCTTC. This gives the protein CASSVGGTGVYEQFF.